The T cell receptor beta chain described here comes from a study of cytomegalovirus exposure and HLA in healthy donors. V lost 0 bases, J lost 6 bases, and 9 bases stayed unmatched. CDR1 and CDR2 (germline): SGHKS, YYEKEE (reference sequence). The CDR3 covers 17 residues. Use of 60 Vbeta and 13 Jbeta primers characterized the PCR. TCRdb's copy holds only in-frame clones and misses some; the assay was immunoSEQ multiplex PCR. This sample carries about 160,000 clones, around 69% of them seen once, and the ten largest clones take over 1.3%. This clone is a singleton in its sample. The sequenced sample was PBMCs. The sequence was obtained from a man between 60 and 70 years old in good health and CMV-seronegative. The chain employs TRBV5-5 and TRBJ2-7; 13 bases are shared with TRBD2. The CDR3 here is CASSLGLAGGLYPEQYF. The CDR3, as DNA: TGTGCCAGCAGCTTGGGACTAGCGGGGGGCCTTTACCCCGAGCAGTACTTC.